A single sample is the source of the 19 T cell receptor beta chains below, sequenced in a study of blood T cell repertoires in COVID-19. This table comes from immunoSEQ multiplex PCR, and its TCRdb copy is limited to in-frame clones, with some not included. The sample shows hundreds of thousands of clones, 70% to 90% of them seen only once. The sample consisted of PBMCs or T cells enriched from blood (not recorded which). The receptor set was obtained from a woman aged 40 to 49 with acute COVID-19.

The chain joins TRBV19 to TRBJ1-4; D might be TRBD1 (5 bases). Trimming stripped 4 bases from V and 6 bases from J, with 12 bases between. From germline, CDR1 is LNHDA and CDR2 SQIVND (reference sequence). The CDR3 is made up of 14 amino acids. CDR3 loop: CASSTPGLYEKLFF. The CDR3 DNA follows: TGTGCCAGTAGTACCCCGGGACTCTATGAAAAACTGTTTTTT.

The chain has TRBV7-2 and TRBJ2-6; D is perhaps TRBD2 (5 bases). The germline CDR1 and CDR2 sequences are SGHTA and FQGNSA. V dropped 0 bases and J dropped 0 bases, with 6 bases sitting between them. The CDR3 consists of 16 residues. The CDR3 spells CASSLAGSSGANVLTF. For the CDR3, the DNA is TGTGCCAGCAGCTTAGCGGGGAGCTCTGGGGCCAACGTCCTGACTTTC.

The chain has TRBV27 and TRBJ2-1, with D possibly being TRBD2 (5 bases). Deletions cut 6 bases from V and 10 bases from J, with 16 bases between. This CDR3 contains 13 residues. CDR1 and CDR2 (germline): MNHEY, SMNVEV (reference sequence). CDR3 amino acids: CASSLKTNLEQFF. CDR3 DNA sequence: TGTGCCAGCAGCTTGAAGACTAATTTAGAGCAGTTCTTC.

The table lists this clone with a count of one. The chain combines TRBV9 with TRBJ1-2, with D perhaps TRBD1 (5 bases). Trimming removed 4 bases at V and 4 bases at J, with 17 bases between. CDR1 is SGDLS and CDR2 is YYNGEE in the germline V gene. The length of the CDR3 is 15 residues. Here the CDR3 reads CASSLGGGGTYGYTF. The CDR3 nucleotides read TGTGCCAGCAGCTTGGGGGGAGGAGGGACCTATGGCTACACCTTC.

The rearrangement uses TRBV29-1 and TRBJ2-3, with TRBD1 matching over 9 bases. V lost 3 bases to trimming and J lost 3 bases; unmatched junction nucleotides: 13. CDR1 is SQVTM and CDR2 is ANQGSEA in the germline V gene. The CDR3 length is 17 residues. CDR3 residues: CSVEGEQGAYPTDTQYF. CDR3 bases: TGCAGCGTTGAGGGAGAACAGGGGGCCTATCCAACAGATACGCAGTATTTT.

The V gene is TRBV19, the J gene TRBJ2-2; the D gene is possibly TRBD1 (6 bases). Trimming left V 3 bases short and J 7 bases short, with 15 bases between. The CDR3 loop spans 15 amino acids. Germline V gives CDR1 LNHDA, CDR2 SQIVND (reference sequence). Written as DNA, the CDR3 is TGTGCCAGTAGTATGTTTACAGGGAGAGGCGGGGAGCTGTTTTTT. It yields the protein CASSMFTGRGGELFF.

The V and J genes are TRBV12-3 or TRBV12-4 and TRBJ2-1; D gene unclear. V lost 5 bases, J lost 7 bases, and 9 bases lay in between. This CDR3 has 12 residues. CDR3 protein: CASSQTVNEQFF. The CDR3 DNA reads TGTGCCAGCAGTCAAACAGTGAATGAGCAGTTCTTC.

A few counts support this clone. The chain recombines TRBV18 with TRBJ1-3, with no clear D. V was cut by 6 bases and J by 4 bases, with 13 bases left in between. This CDR3 has 14 amino acids. In germline, CDR1 is KGHSH, CDR2 LQKENI. Here the CDR3 DNA reads TGTGCCAGCTCCCCAGGACTGGGGGGAAACACCATATATTTT. Protein sequence: CASSPGLGGNTIYF.

The rearrangement links TRBV18 to TRBJ2-7, with 12 bases aligning to TRBD1. V was pared by 4 bases and J by 6 bases, with 1 base of the junction left unmatched. CDR3 length: 13 residues. Germline values: CDR1 KGHSH, CDR2 LQKENI. This CDR3 reads CASSLGQGAEQYF. CDR3 in DNA: TGTGCCAGCTCACTGGGACAGGGGGCCGAGCAGTACTTC. Full variable domain (missing parts from reference TRBV18 and TRBJ2-7): NAGVMQNPRHLVRRRGQEARLRCSPMKGHSHVYWYRQLPEEGLKFMVYLQKENIIDESGMPKERFSAEFPKEGPSILRIQQVVRGDSAAYFCASSLGQGAEQYFGPGTRLTVT.

The CDR3 bases are TGCGCCAGCAGGGGGACAGCGAACACCGGGGAGCTGTTTTTT. Translation: CASRGTANTGELFF. This chain joins TRBV10-2 and TRBJ2-2; 7 bases are a match to TRBD1. This CDR3 comprises 14 residues. With V trimmed by 6 bases and J by 0 bases, 1 base remained unmatched. Germline-derived CDR1 and CDR2 are WSHSY and SAAADI.

This chain connects TRBV5-1 to TRBJ2-5, with TRBD1 identical over 11 bases. The CDR3 length is 16 residues. Germline trimming cut 3 bases from V and 0 bases from J; bases unmatched to any gene: 4. Germline values: CDR1 SGHRS, CDR2 YFSETQ. The CDR3 DNA is TGCGCCAGCAGCTCGGGACAGGGGGGGTACCAAGAGACCCAGTACTTC. It encodes CASSSGQGGYQETQYF. Drawing the rest from reference TRBV5-1 and TRBJ2-5, the complete variable domain is KAGVTQTPRYLIKTRGQQVTLSCSPISGHRSVSWYQQTPGQGLQFLFEYFSETQRNKGNFPGRFSGRQFSNSRSEMNVSTLELGDSALYLCASSSGQGGYQETQYFGPGTRLLVL.

The chain combines TRBV27 with TRBJ2-1; weak D call: TRBD1 (6 bases). The germline CDR1 and CDR2 sequences are MNHEY and SMNVEV (reference sequence). The germline V and J ends were trimmed by 5 bases and 14 bases, with 19 bases remaining between them. The CDR3 sequence is 13 residues long. The CDR3 protein is CASSPMGAPVEFF. Here the CDR3 DNA reads TGTGCCAGCAGTCCGATGGGGGCACCGGTGGAGTTCTTC.

The chain joins TRBV7-8 to TRBJ1-2; unclear D gene. The CDR3 is made up of 16 amino acids. Germline V gene data show CDR1 as SGHVS and CDR2 as FQNEAQ. Deletions cut 1 base from V and 3 bases from J, with 15 bases between. CDR3 sequence: CASSLVPSQLHYGYTF. In nucleotides, the CDR3 is TGTGCCAGCAGCTTAGTCCCTAGTCAATTACACTATGGCTACACCTTC. Using reference TRBV7-8 and TRBJ1-2 for the parts outside the CDR3, the full variable domain is GAGVSQSPRYKVAKRGQDVALRCDPISGHVSLFWYQQALGQGPEFLTYFQNEAQLDKSGLPSDRFFAERPEGSVSTLKIQRTQQEDSAVYLCASSLVPSQLHYGYTFGSGTRLTVV.

The chain is built from TRBV28 and TRBJ2-7; 10 bases are shared with TRBD2. Per the germline V gene, CDR1 is MDHEN and CDR2 is SYDVKM. CDR3 length: 15 residues. The V segment lost 6 bases and the J segment 0 bases; nucleotides outside the gene matches: 5. This chain's CDR3 is CASRAPSGSSYEQYF. The CDR3, as DNA: TGTGCCAGCAGAGCCCCTAGCGGGAGCTCCTACGAGCAGTACTTC.

This clone occurred once. The rearrangement uses TRBV27 and TRBJ1-1, with a tentative D call TRBD1 (5 bases). The CDR3 loop spans 16 amino acids. V lost 4 bases, J lost 0 bases, and 15 bases lay in between. Germline V CDR1 and CDR2: MNHEY, SMNVEV (reference sequence). The CDR3 DNA sequence: TGTGCCAGCAGTTACGACAGAATTAGGATGAACACTGAAGCTTTCTTT. Residues: CASSYDRIRMNTEAFF.

The chain employs TRBV20-1 and TRBJ2-7; TRBD2 matches 9 bases. J gave up 6 bases and V 5 bases, and 2 bases lay outside the gene matches. The V gene's germline CDR1 is DFQATT and CDR2 SNEGSKA (reference sequence). There are 11 residues in the CDR3. In nucleotides, the CDR3 is TGCAGTGCTTCTAGCGGGATCGAGCAGTACTTC. This gives the protein CSASSGIEQYF.

The DNA of the CDR3 is TGTGCCAGCTCACGGAACAGGGGGCAGAATCAGCCCCAGCATTTT. It yields the protein CASSRNRGQNQPQHF. The genes are TRBV18 and TRBJ1-5, with 9 nucleotides matching TRBD1. Germline V gene lookup returns CDR1 KGHSH and CDR2 LQKENI. Trimming removed 4 bases from V and 4 bases from J; junction bases left unmatched: 5. CDR3 length: 15 residues.

The DNA of the CDR3 is TGTGCCAGCAGTCCACAGGCAGGGGTGGGCACTGAAGCTTTCTTT. It yields the protein CASSPQAGVGTEAFF. The chain links TRBV28 to TRBJ1-1; a possible D gene is TRBD1 (6 bases). Trimming left V 5 bases short and J 4 bases short, with 17 bases between. Germline lookup yields CDR1 MDHEN and CDR2 SYDVKM. The CDR3 runs to 15 residues.

V gene TRBV2 combines with J gene TRBJ2-2, with 8 bases that match TRBD1. The CDR3 extends over 16 amino acids. V lost 7 bases and J lost 2; bases outside the gene matches: 9. Germline V gene lookup returns CDR1 SNHLY and CDR2 FYNNEI. The DNA of the CDR3 is TGTGCCAGCACCCTACAGGGGGGCAGAAACACCGGGGAGCTGTTTTTT. Translating it yields CASTLQGGRNTGELFF.